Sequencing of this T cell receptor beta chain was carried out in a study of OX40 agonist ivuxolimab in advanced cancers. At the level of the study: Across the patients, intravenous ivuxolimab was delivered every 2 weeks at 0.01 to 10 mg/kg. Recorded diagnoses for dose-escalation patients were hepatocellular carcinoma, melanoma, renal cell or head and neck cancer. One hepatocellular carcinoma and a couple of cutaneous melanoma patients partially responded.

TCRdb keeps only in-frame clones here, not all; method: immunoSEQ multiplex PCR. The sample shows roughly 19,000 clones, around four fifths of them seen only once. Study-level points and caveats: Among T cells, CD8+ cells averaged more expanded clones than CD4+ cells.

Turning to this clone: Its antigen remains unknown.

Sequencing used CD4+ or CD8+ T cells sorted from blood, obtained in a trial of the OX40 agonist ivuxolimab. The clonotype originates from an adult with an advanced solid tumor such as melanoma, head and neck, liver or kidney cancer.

The CDR3 region is CASKGTGYSNQPQHF. As DNA, the CDR3 is TGTGCCAGCAAAGGGACAGGCTATAGCAATCAGCCCCAGCATTTT. The chain combines TRBV2 with TRBJ1-5, with TRBD1 matching 8 bases. Germline CDR1 is SNHLY and CDR2 is FYNNEI. The junction had 5 bases not matched to a gene; V was cut back by 7 bases and J by 0 bases. The CDR3 has 15 residues.